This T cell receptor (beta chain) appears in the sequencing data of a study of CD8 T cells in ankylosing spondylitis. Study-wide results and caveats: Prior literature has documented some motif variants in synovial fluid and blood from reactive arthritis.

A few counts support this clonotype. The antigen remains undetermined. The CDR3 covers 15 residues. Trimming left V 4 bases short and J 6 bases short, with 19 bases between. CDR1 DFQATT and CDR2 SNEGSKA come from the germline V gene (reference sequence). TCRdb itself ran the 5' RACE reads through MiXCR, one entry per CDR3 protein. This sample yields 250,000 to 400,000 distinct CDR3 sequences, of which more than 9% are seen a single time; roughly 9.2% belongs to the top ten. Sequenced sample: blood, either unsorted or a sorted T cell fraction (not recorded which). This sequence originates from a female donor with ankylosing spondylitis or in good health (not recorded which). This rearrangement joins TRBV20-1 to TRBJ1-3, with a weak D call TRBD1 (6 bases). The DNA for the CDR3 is TGCAGTGCTACAGGGGCCGGGACAATGACAAACACCATATATTTT. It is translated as CSATGAGTMTNTIYF.